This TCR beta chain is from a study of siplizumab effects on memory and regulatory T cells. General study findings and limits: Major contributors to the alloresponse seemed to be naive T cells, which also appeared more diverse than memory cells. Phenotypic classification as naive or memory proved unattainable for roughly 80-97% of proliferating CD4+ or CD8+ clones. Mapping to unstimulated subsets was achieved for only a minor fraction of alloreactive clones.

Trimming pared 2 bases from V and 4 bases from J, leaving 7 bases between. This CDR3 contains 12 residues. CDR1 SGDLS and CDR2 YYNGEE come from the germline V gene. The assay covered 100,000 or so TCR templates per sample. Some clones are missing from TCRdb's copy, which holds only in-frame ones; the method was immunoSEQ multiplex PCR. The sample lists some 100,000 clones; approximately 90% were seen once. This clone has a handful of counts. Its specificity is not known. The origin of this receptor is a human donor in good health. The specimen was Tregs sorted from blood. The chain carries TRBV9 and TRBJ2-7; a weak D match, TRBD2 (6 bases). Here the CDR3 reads CASSVEGYEQYF. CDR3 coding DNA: TGTGCCAGCAGCGTGGAGGGGTACGAGCAGTACTTC.